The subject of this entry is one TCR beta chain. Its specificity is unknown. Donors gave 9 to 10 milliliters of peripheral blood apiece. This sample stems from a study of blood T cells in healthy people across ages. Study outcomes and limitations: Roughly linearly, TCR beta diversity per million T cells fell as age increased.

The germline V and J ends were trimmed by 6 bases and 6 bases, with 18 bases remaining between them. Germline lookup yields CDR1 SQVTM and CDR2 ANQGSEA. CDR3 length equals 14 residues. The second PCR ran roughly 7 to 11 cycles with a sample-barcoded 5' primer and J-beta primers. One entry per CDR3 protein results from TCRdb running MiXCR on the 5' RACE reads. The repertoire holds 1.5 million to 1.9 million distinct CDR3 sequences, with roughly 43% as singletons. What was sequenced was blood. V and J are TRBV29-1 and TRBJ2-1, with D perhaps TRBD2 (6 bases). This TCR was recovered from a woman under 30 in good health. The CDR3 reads CSVSNVLAANEQFF. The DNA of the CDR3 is TGCAGCGTATCAAACGTACTAGCAGCCAATGAGCAGTTCTTC.